These 22 T cell receptor beta chains were all obtained from the same sample, sequenced in a study of T cell responses to AZD1222 COVID-19 vaccine. Some clones are missing from TCRdb's copy, which holds only in-frame ones; the method was immunoSEQ multiplex PCR. This table has 96,000 or so clones, roughly nine tenths appearing once. The sample in question was peripheral blood, obtained on day 0 of AZD1222 vaccination. Receptors were obtained from an adult in good health.

In its sample, this clone was seen a few times. The rearrangement links TRBV4-2 to TRBJ2-5; a weak D match, TRBD2 (5 bases). CDR3 length equals 15 residues. Trimming left V 1 base short and J 1 base short, with 10 bases between. Germline lookup yields CDR1 LGHNA and CDR2 YNFKEQ. The CDR3: CASSQVTGTQETQYF. The DNA of the CDR3 is TGTGCCAGCAGCCAAGTTACGGGAACCCAAGAGACCCAGTACTTC.

The gene calls are TRBV19 and TRBJ2-5, with TRBD2 matching 8 bases. With 3 bases clipped from V and 5 bases from J, the junction kept 8 bases outside the gene matches. Germline V CDR1 and CDR2: LNHDA, SQIVND (reference sequence). The CDR3 has 15 amino acids. The CDR3 nucleotides read TGTGCCAGTAGTATCCCGGGACTAGGGGGGGAGACCCAGTACTTC. It is translated as CASSIPGLGGETQYF.

This clone was counted once. This chain joins TRBV7-2 and TRBJ2-3, with D hard to call. From germline, CDR1 is SGHTA and CDR2 FQGNSA. The V end was cut by 2 bases, the J end by 5 bases, with 11 bases between. The CDR3 covers 14 residues. In DNA, the CDR3 is TGTGCCAGCAGCTTATCCTCCCGTGGAGATACGCAGTATTTT. Translated: CASSLSSRGDTQYF.

This clone was detected a few times. The chain uses TRBV11-2 and TRBJ2-7, with D perhaps matching TRBD1 (5 bases). CDR1 SGHAT and CDR2 FQNNGV come from the germline V gene. V was trimmed by 1 base and J by 5 bases, leaving 15 bases between them. The CDR3 has 15 amino acids. DNA of the CDR3: TGTGCCAGCAGCTTAGGACACAGGATGAGCAACGAGCAGTACTTC. Translated: CASSLGHRMSNEQYF. Combining the CDR3 with reference TRBV11-2 and TRBJ2-7 gives the whole variable domain EAGVAQSPRYKIIEKRQSVAFWCNPISGHATLYWYQQILGQGPKLLIQFQNNGVVDDSQLPKDRFSAERLKGVDSTLKIQPAKLEDSAVYLCASSLGHRMSNEQYFGPGTRLTVT.

This chain uses TRBV19 with TRBJ1-3; tentatively, D is TRBD1 (6 bases). The CDR3 spans 16 residues. Trimming removed 5 bases at V and 0 bases at J, with 14 bases between. CDR1 and CDR2 from the germline V gene are LNHDA and SQIVND (reference sequence). CDR3 nucleotides: TGTGCCAGTAGTGTGGGACACCGACGCTCTGGAAACACCATATATTTT. Protein product: CASSVGHRRSGNTIYF. The full variable domain, with the rest looked up from reference TRBV19 and TRBJ1-3, is DGGITQSPKYLFRKEGQNVTLSCEQNLNHDAMYWYRQDPGQGLRLIYYSQIVNDFQKGDIAEGYSVSREKKESFPLTVTSAQKNPTAFYLCASSVGHRRSGNTIYFGEGSWLTVV.

The chain uses TRBV30 and TRBJ1-1; possibly TRBD1 for D (6 bases). The CDR3 consists of 15 residues. V was cut by 3 bases and J by 0 bases, with 14 bases left in between. The germline V gene encodes CDR1 GTSNPN and CDR2 SVGIG (reference sequence). CDR3 loop: CAWRYSGTLNTEAFF. Written as DNA, the CDR3 is TGTGCCTGGAGGTACTCCGGGACATTGAACACTGAAGCTTTCTTT.

CDR3 DNA: TGTGCCAGCAGTACCAGACAGGGAAAGGGGGCCAACGTCCTGACTTTC. It yields the protein CASSTRQGKGANVLTF. The genes are TRBV28 and TRBJ2-6; 7 nucleotides align to TRBD1. Germline V lookup: CDR1 MDHEN, CDR2 SYDVKM. Trimming took 5 bases from V and 4 from J; bases not matched to a gene: 8. The CDR3 spans 16 residues.

The chain recombines TRBV3-1 (or the pseudogene TRBV3-2) with TRBJ2-7; D ambiguous. This CDR3 comprises 15 residues. Trimming removed 1 base at V and 4 bases at J, with 14 bases between. The germline V gene encodes CDR1 LGHDT and CDR2 YNNKEL (reference sequence). CDR3 bases: TGTGCCAGCAGCCAAGGAGGCGAAGGTTTTTACGAGCAGTACTTC. It specifies CASSQGGEGFYEQYF.

The chain combines TRBV12-5 with TRBJ1-2; 8 nucleotides line up with TRBD1. CDR1 is LGHNT, CDR2 FRNRAP, per germline. With V trimmed by 2 bases and J by 2 bases, 4 bases remained unmatched. The CDR3 spans 15 residues. CDR3 in DNA: TGTGCTAGTGGTTTGTGGCCAGGGGGCAACTATGGCTACACCTTC. Protein: CASGLWPGGNYGYTF.

This rearrangement joins TRBV28 to TRBJ2-7; TRBD1 agrees at 7 bases. This CDR3 is 15 amino acids long. In germline, CDR1 is MDHEN, CDR2 SYDVKM. Trimming at V came to 5 bases and at J to 2 bases, leaving 9 bases not matched to a gene. The CDR3 nucleotides are TGTGCCAGCAGTGGGCCGGGACAGCGGACCTACGAGCAGTACTTC. Protein product: CASSGPGQRTYEQYF.

This chain links TRBV28 with TRBJ1-5; D is uncertain. The CDR3 covers 14 residues. V was shortened by 7 bases and J by 0 bases, with 10 bases between the two germline ends. Germline V gives CDR1 MDHEN, CDR2 SYDVKM. Written as DNA, the CDR3 is TGTGCCAGCACCCCCGAGACTAGCAATCAGCCCCAGCATTTT. Translation gives CASTPETSNQPQHF.

The CDR3 nucleotides are TGCAGCGTTCCCCACCAGCGGGGGGGCCGAGAGACCCAGTACTTC. Protein product: CSVPHQRGGRETQYF. The chain joins TRBV29-1 to TRBJ2-5; 10 bases are a match to TRBD2. V shed 5 bases, J shed 4 bases, and the junction held 10 bases outside the gene matches. Germline V gene lookup returns CDR1 SQVTM and CDR2 ANQGSEA. CDR3 length: 15 residues.

The CDR3 sequence is CASSLRYPDPDRSFNYGYTF. The CDR3 coding sequence is TGTGCCAGCAGTCTTAGGTATCCGGACCCGGACAGGAGCTTCAACTATGGCTACACCTTC. The chain is built from TRBV27 and TRBJ1-2, with TRBD1 matching over 7 bases. The CDR3 extends over 20 amino acids. Germline lookup yields CDR1 MNHEY and CDR2 SMNVEV (reference sequence). V was pared by 5 bases and J by 2 bases, with 23 bases of the junction left unmatched.

For the CDR3, the DNA is TGTGCCTGGGCAGTAGGGACAGGGGGCGAAAAACTGTTTTTT. Translated: CAWAVGTGGEKLFF. The chain joins TRBV30 to TRBJ1-4; 12 nucleotides align to TRBD1. Trimming cost V 5 bases and J 8 bases; bases outside gene matches: 6. CDR3 length equals 14 residues. Germline V gene lookup returns CDR1 GTSNPN and CDR2 SVGIG (reference sequence).

V and J are TRBV28 and TRBJ1-2, with D tentatively TRBD1 (5 bases). The V gene lost 5 bases and the J gene lost 4 bases, with 11 bases spanning the gap. Germline values: CDR1 MDHEN, CDR2 SYDVKM. This CDR3 has 13 amino acids. The chain's CDR3 is CASSPGQFYGYTF. CDR3 nucleotides: TGTGCCAGCAGTCCCGGACAATTCTATGGCTACACCTTC.

The chain combines TRBV11-2 with TRBJ1-4; 10 nucleotides agree with TRBD1. Germline CDR1 and CDR2: SGHAT and FQNNGV. This CDR3 has 16 amino acids. The ends lost 2 bases at V and 5 bases at J; junction bases unmatched: 5. CDR3 nucleotides: TGTGCCAGCAGCTTAACAGCGGGACAGGGGAATGAAAAACTGTTTTTT. Amino acids: CASSLTAGQGNEKLFF.

The gene calls are TRBV3-1 (or the pseudogene TRBV3-2) and TRBJ2-6, with 7 bases that match TRBD2. J gave up 0 bases and V 1 base, and 15 bases lay outside the gene matches. The CDR3 is 21 amino acids. Germline CDR1 and CDR2: LGHDT and YNNKEL (reference sequence). The CDR3 loop is CASSQGVFSAGEFSGANVLTF. Here the CDR3 DNA reads TGTGCCAGCAGCCAAGGTGTTTTTTCCGCGGGGGAGTTCTCTGGGGCCAACGTCCTGACTTTC.

The gene calls are TRBV5-8 and TRBJ1-1, with D unclear. From germline, CDR1 is SGHTS and CDR2 YDEGEE. The CDR3 runs to 11 residues. Deletions cut 4 bases from V and 8 bases from J, with 9 bases between. The CDR3: CASSIGPEAFF. The CDR3 DNA sequence: TGTGCCAGCAGCATCGGACCGGAAGCTTTCTTT.

The J gene is TRBJ2-3, the V gene TRBV5-1; 10 bases align to TRBD1. The CDR3 consists of 16 residues. The J segment lost 6 bases and the V segment lost 2 bases, leaving 9 bases of the junction unmatched. Germline assignment: CDR1 SGHRS and CDR2 YFSETQ. In nucleotides, the CDR3 is TGCGCCAGCAGCTTACAATACGGACAGGGGGTTGATACGCAGTATTTT. It yields the protein CASSLQYGQGVDTQYF.

The V and J genes are TRBV18 and TRBJ1-2, with 10 bases that match TRBD1. J was trimmed by 8 bases and V by 1 base; bases with no gene match: 13. The CDR3 runs to 17 residues. The germline V gene encodes CDR1 KGHSH and CDR2 LQKENI. The CDR3 reads CASSPLGQGVPRPGYTF. The CDR3 bases are TGTGCCAGCTCACCACTAGGACAGGGGGTGCCTAGGCCCGGCTACACCTTC.

This chain uses TRBV9 with TRBJ2-2, with TRBD2 matching over 12 bases. This CDR3 is built from 16 residues. V gave up 6 bases and J gave up 5 bases; unmatched junction bases: 8. The germline gives CDR1 SGDLS, CDR2 YYNGEE. As DNA, the CDR3 is TGTGCCAGCACCTTTGCGACTAGCGGGGGAACCGGGGAGCTGTTTTTT. This encodes CASTFATSGGTGELFF.

The genes are TRBV5-1 and TRBJ1-5; 8 nucleotides line up with TRBD1. The germline gives CDR1 SGHRS, CDR2 YFSETQ. This CDR3 region has 14 residues. V lost 0 bases, J lost 7 bases, and 3 bases stayed unmatched. The CDR3 DNA sequence: TGCGCCAGCAGCTTGGAAGGACAGGGCCAGCCCCAGCATTTT. Residues: CASSLEGQGQPQHF.